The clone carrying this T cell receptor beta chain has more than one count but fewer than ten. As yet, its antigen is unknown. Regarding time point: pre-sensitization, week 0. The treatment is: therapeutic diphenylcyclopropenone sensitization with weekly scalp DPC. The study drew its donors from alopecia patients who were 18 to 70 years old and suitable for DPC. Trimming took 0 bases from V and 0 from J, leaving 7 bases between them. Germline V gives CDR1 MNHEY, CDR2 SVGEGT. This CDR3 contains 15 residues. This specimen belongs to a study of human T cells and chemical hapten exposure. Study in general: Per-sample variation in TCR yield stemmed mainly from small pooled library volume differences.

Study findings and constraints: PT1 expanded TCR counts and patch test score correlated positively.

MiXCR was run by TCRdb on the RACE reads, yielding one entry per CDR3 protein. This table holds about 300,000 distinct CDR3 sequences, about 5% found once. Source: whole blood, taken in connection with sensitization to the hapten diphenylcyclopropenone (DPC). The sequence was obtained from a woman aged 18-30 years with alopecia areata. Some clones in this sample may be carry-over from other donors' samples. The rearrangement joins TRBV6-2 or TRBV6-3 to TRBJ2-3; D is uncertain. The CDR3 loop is CASSYSTDSTDTQYF. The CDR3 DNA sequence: TGTGCCAGCAGTTACTCTACGGATAGCACAGATACGCAGTATTTT.